Listed here are 28 T cell receptor beta chains from one sample, sequenced in a study of siplizumab effects on memory and regulatory T cells (dated by TCRdb to the late 2010s). Libraries came from the immunoSEQ multiplex PCR assay. TCRdb obtained this table from immuneACCESS and retained in-frame rearrangements with V and J assigned. These tables miss some clones; where compared with another copy, unresolved V genes account for less than half of the shortfall, and the remainder is unexplained. For this sample there are about 52,000 clones; 95% to 97% appear just once. The ten most abundant clones make up around 0.6% of the sample. Source material: naive CD4+ T cells sorted from blood. The sample's cell subset or site, from its label and the paper: unstimulated naive T cells. These receptors were obtained from a human donor in good health.

V and J are TRBV19 and TRBJ1-3; D perhaps matches TRBD1 (5 bases). V gave up 6 bases and J gave up 0 bases, with 12 bases separating them. The CDR3 covers 15 residues. Germline V gives CDR1 LNHDA, CDR2 SQIVND (reference sequence). CDR3 residues: CASRRGLSSGNTIYF. Here the CDR3 DNA reads TGTGCCAGTAGGAGGGGACTCAGCTCTGGAAACACCATATATTTT.

The chain recombines TRBV10-3 with TRBJ1-5; possible D gene TRBD1, 5 bases. CDR1 and CDR2 (germline): ENHRY, SYGVKD. This CDR3 comprises 15 residues. V was cut by 8 bases and J by 0 bases, with 14 bases left in between. CDR3 loop: CAISYGTDSNQPQHF. The CDR3 DNA sequence: TGTGCCATCTCATACGGGACGGATAGCAATCAGCCCCAGCATTTT.

The rearrangement uses TRBV5-1 and TRBJ2-6, with 10 bases that match TRBD2. Germline CDR1 reads SGHRS; CDR2 reads YFSETQ. The trim removed 5 bases at V and 2 bases at J, leaving 13 bases unmatched. This CDR3 region has 19 residues. DNA for the CDR3: TGCGCCAGCAGACTATCTATAGCGGGAGGATCCCCTGGGGCCAACGTCCTGACTTTC. It is translated as CASRLSIAGGSPGANVLTF.

For the CDR3, the DNA is TGTGCCAGCAGCTTGCAAGGAAGCAATCAGCCCCAGCATTTT. As protein: CASSLQGSNQPQHF. This chain links TRBV4-2 with TRBJ1-5; D remains unclear. The germline V and J ends were trimmed by 5 bases and 1 base, with 9 bases remaining between them. The CDR3 consists of 14 residues. Germline-derived CDR1 and CDR2 are LGHNA and YNFKEQ.

The CDR3 nucleotides are TGTGCCAGCAGTTATCGACAGGGGCGCTACGAGCAGTACTTC. It specifies CASSYRQGRYEQYF. The chain links TRBV6-5 to TRBJ2-7, with 8 bases lining up with TRBD1. The ends lost 3 bases at V and 3 bases at J; junction bases unmatched: 4. The CDR3 covers 14 residues. CDR1 is MNHEY, CDR2 SVGAGI, per germline.

The chain links TRBV28 to TRBJ2-3; 8 positions match TRBD2. Germline-derived CDR1 and CDR2 are MDHEN and SYDVKM. V shed 5 bases, J shed 0 bases, and the junction held 7 bases outside the gene matches. This CDR3 is 16 amino acids long. The CDR3 protein is CASSPTGGTSTDTQYF. The CDR3 coding sequence is TGTGCCAGCAGTCCCACGGGGGGGACTAGCACAGATACGCAGTATTTT.

The chain has TRBV9 and TRBJ2-3; 14 bases are shared with TRBD2. The CDR3 contains 17 residues. From germline, CDR1 is SGDLS and CDR2 YYNGEE. The V gene end was trimmed by 4 bases and the J gene end by 4 bases; junction bases not matched to a gene: 8. CDR3 DNA sequence: TGTGCCAGCAGCCCCCGGACTAGCGGGAGGTTGCCAGATACGCAGTATTTT. As protein: CASSPRTSGRLPDTQYF.

The chain joins TRBV5-1 to TRBJ1-1; a weak D match, TRBD1 (6 bases). The CDR3 loop spans 11 amino acids. CDR1 and CDR2 (germline): SGHRS, YFSETQ. Trimming removed 4 bases from V and 8 bases from J, with 9 bases in between. For the CDR3, the DNA is TGCGCCAGCAGCAAAACAGGGGAAGCTTTCTTT. Protein sequence: CASSKTGEAFF. Full variable domain (missing parts from reference TRBV5-1 and TRBJ1-1): KAGVTQTPRYLIKTRGQQVTLSCSPISGHRSVSWYQQTPGQGLQFLFEYFSETQRNKGNFPGRFSGRQFSNSRSEMNVSTLELGDSALYLCASSKTGEAFFGQGTRLTVV.

The rearrangement uses TRBV30 and TRBJ1-1; D may be TRBD1 (6 bases). V was clipped by 5 bases and J by 1 base, with 14 bases between them. The CDR3 spans 14 residues. Germline CDR1 is GTSNPN and CDR2 is SVGIG (reference sequence). The CDR3 DNA sequence: TGTGCCTGGCGGAGAGGGACACCGAACACTGAAGCTTTCTTT. It codes for CAWRRGTPNTEAFF.

V and J are TRBV7-9 and TRBJ2-1, with D possibly called TRBD1 or TRBD2 (7 bases each). V was clipped by 4 bases and J by 7 bases, with 17 bases between them. CDR1 and CDR2 (germline): SEHNR, FQNEAQ (reference sequence). The CDR3 runs to 15 residues. CDR3 loop: CASSSRAGGGNEQFF. The CDR3 bases are TGTGCCAGCAGCTCACGGGCAGGGGGAGGGAATGAGCAGTTCTTC.

In nucleotides, the CDR3 is TGTGCCAGTAGTCCGCAGGGACTTGCAACCGGGGAGCTGTTTTTT. As protein: CASSPQGLATGELFF. The chain joins TRBV19 to TRBJ2-2; maybe TRBD2 (6 bases). Germline V gene lookup returns CDR1 LNHDA and CDR2 SQIVND (reference sequence). The CDR3 has 15 residues. V was clipped by 5 bases and J by 5 bases, with 15 bases between them.

This clone has just one count. V is TRBV10-3 and J is TRBJ2-3, with D perhaps matching TRBD2 (5 bases). The CDR3 is 16 residues long. V was clipped by 11 bases and J by 2 bases, with 23 bases between them. Germline CDR1 and CDR2: ENHRY and SYGVKD. The CDR3 region is CASWEGKGGPTDTQYF. CDR3 in DNA: TGTGCCTCATGGGAAGGTAAAGGAGGTCCCACAGATACGCAGTATTTT.

This clone was counted once. This sequence joins TRBV20-1 and TRBJ1-1, with D possibly matching TRBD1 (5 bases). CDR1 and CDR2 (germline): DFQATT, SNEGSKA (reference sequence). The CDR3 loop spans 11 amino acids. V shed 5 bases and J shed 9 bases, with 13 bases lying between them. In DNA form, the CDR3 reads TGCAGTGCTTCGGCTAAGGGGAAAGCTTTCTTT. It encodes CSASAKGKAFF.

The genes are TRBV25-1 and TRBJ1-1, with D hard to call. The length of the CDR3 is 16 residues. Trimming shortened V by 4 bases and J by 1 base, and 16 bases separated the two germline ends. Germline V lookup: CDR1 MGHDK, CDR2 SYGVNS. The chain's CDR3 is CASSAGISLANTEAFF. CDR3 sequence (DNA): TGTGCCAGCAGTGCCGGTATCAGTCTGGCGAACACTGAAGCTTTCTTT.

This clone has a single count. The CDR3 sequence is CATSNIQPQHF. The CDR3 DNA reads as TGTGCCACTTCAAACATCCAGCCCCAGCATTTT. The V call is TRBV28, the J call TRBJ1-5; D call uncertain. Trimming pared 10 bases from V and 7 bases from J, leaving 11 bases between. Germline CDR1 MDHEN, CDR2 SYDVKM. The CDR3 runs 11 residues.

The genes are TRBV13 and TRBJ2-2; D is uncertain. Trimming took off 6 bases at V and 3 bases at J, with 11 bases between the two ends. This CDR3 spans 14 amino acids. Per germline, CDR1 PRHDT and CDR2 FYEKMQ (reference sequence). CDR3 in amino acids: CASRKRTDTGELFF. The CDR3 DNA sequence: TGTGCCAGCAGGAAGAGGACGGACACCGGGGAGCTGTTTTTT.

This clone was seen a few times. J is TRBJ1-1 and V is TRBV30; 8 bases are shared with TRBD1. The CDR3 loop spans 15 amino acids. Germline V lookup: CDR1 GTSNPN, CDR2 SVGIG (reference sequence). The trim removed 3 bases at V and 6 bases at J, leaving 12 bases unmatched. CDR3 DNA sequence: TGTGCCTGGAGGTTCCTCAGGGGGCGGGGCGCTGAAGCTTTCTTT. It translates to CAWRFLRGRGAEAFF.

The chain is built from TRBV28 and TRBJ2-7; 9 positions match TRBD1. Germline lookup yields CDR1 MDHEN and CDR2 SYDVKM. This CDR3 comprises 14 residues. V lost 5 bases to trimming and J lost 4 bases; unmatched junction nucleotides: 6. Written as DNA, the CDR3 is TGTGCCAGCAGTACCCGACAGGGGGAGTACGAGCAGTACTTC. This translates into CASSTRQGEYEQYF.

This clone was found once. The J gene is TRBJ1-2, the V gene TRBV6-1, with 7 bases matching TRBD1. The germline gives CDR1 MNHNS, CDR2 SASEGT. J lost 7 bases, V lost 9 bases, and 5 bases had no gene match. CDR3 length: 11 residues. The CDR3 loop reads CASGQDLGYTF. The CDR3 DNA reads as TGTGCCAGTGGACAGGATCTTGGCTACACCTTC.

This clone was found once. The chain carries TRBV9 and TRBJ2-3; 7 bases align to TRBD2. Looked up from germline, CDR1 is SGDLS and CDR2 is YYNGEE. Trimming took 0 bases from V and 4 from J; bases not matched to a gene: 5. This CDR3 comprises 15 residues. CDR3 region: CASSVGGSNADTQYF. In nucleotides, the CDR3 is TGTGCCAGCAGCGTAGGCGGGAGCAATGCAGATACGCAGTATTTT.

This CDR3 is CASIGVAPYEQYF. The CDR3 bases are TGTGCCAGCATCGGAGTAGCTCCCTACGAGCAGTACTTC. V and J are TRBV6-5 and TRBJ2-7, with D unresolved. This CDR3 is built from 13 residues. Between the trimmed V and J ends, which lost 7 bases and 2 bases, there was a span of 12 bases. Germline CDR1 MNHEY, CDR2 SVGAGI.

The chain joins TRBV12-5 to TRBJ2-2, with TRBD1 matching 8 bases. Germline V gene lookup returns CDR1 LGHNT and CDR2 FRNRAP. Losses at the gene ends were 5 bases for V and 6 bases for J; bases not matched to a gene: 2. The CDR3 is 13 amino acids. The CDR3 coding sequence is TGTGCTAGTGGTAACAGGGGGTCCGGGGAGCTGTTTTTT. Amino acid sequence: CASGNRGSGELFF.

V gene TRBV5-4 combines with J gene TRBJ2-1; D gene ambiguous. V was cut by 1 base and J by 1 base, with 9 bases left in between. The CDR3 is 15 amino acids. Germline V gene data show CDR1 as SGHNT and CDR2 as YYREEE (reference sequence). For the CDR3, the DNA is TGTGCCAGCAGCTTGAGAGTTTCTTCCTACAATGAGCAGTTCTTC. Protein: CASSLRVSSYNEQFF.

In nucleotides, the CDR3 is TGCAGCGTTGTAAAGGGAGGCGGGACGACCTACGAGCAGTACTTC. It yields the protein CSVVKGGGTTYEQYF. The chain joins TRBV29-1 to TRBJ2-7; possible D gene TRBD2, 6 bases. This CDR3 has 15 amino acids. Trimming left V 4 bases short and J 2 bases short, with 18 bases between. Germline V gene lookup returns CDR1 SQVTM and CDR2 ANQGSEA.

This clone appeared a single time. This chain links TRBV29-1 with TRBJ1-4, with D possibly being TRBD1 (5 bases). The germline V and J ends were trimmed by 5 bases and 5 bases, with 15 bases remaining between them. Per germline, CDR1 SQVTM and CDR2 ANQGSEA. The CDR3 loop spans 14 amino acids. CDR3 sequence: CSVNPGRQNEKLFF. The DNA for the CDR3 is TGCAGCGTTAACCCGGGACGTCAAAATGAAAAACTGTTTTTT.

J is TRBJ1-2 and V is TRBV27, with TRBD1 matching over 8 bases. With 2 bases clipped from V and 2 bases from J, the junction kept 4 bases outside the gene matches. CDR3 size: 15 residues. CDR1 and CDR2 (germline): MNHEY, SMNVEV (reference sequence). The CDR3 spells CASSLQGAINYGYTF. CDR3 nucleotide sequence: TGTGCCAGCAGTTTACAGGGGGCAATAAACTATGGCTACACCTTC.

The chain carries TRBV4-2 and TRBJ2-1; the match to TRBD2 covers 10 bases. Germline CDR1 and CDR2: LGHNA and YNFKEQ. J lost 1 base, V lost 0 bases, and 6 bases had no gene match. This CDR3 comprises 18 residues. The CDR3 region is CASSQEGTSGTSYNEQFF. CDR3 bases: TGTGCCAGCAGCCAAGAAGGTACTAGCGGGACTTCCTACAATGAGCAGTTCTTC.

This chain uses TRBV19 with TRBJ1-2, with D possibly TRBD1 on 5 matching bases. The germline gives CDR1 LNHDA, CDR2 SQIVND (reference sequence). The CDR3 runs to 16 residues. Deletions cut 3 bases from V and 3 bases from J, with 17 bases between. The CDR3 protein is CASSIGGGNVYYGYTF. CDR3 nucleotide sequence: TGTGCCAGTAGTATTGGGGGAGGGAACGTTTACTATGGCTACACCTTC.